This T cell receptor beta chain came from a study of shared clonotypes between healthy human individuals. V gave up 4 bases and J gave up 1 base, with 14 bases separating them. The CDR3 contains 15 residues. Per germline, CDR1 SQVTM and CDR2 ANQGSEA. Every contributor of samples was a Caucasian grown-up residing in Nashville, Tennessee. Study-level points and caveats: In four donors, around 4.5% of naive CD4 clonotypes appeared in common. At large depth, rarefaction still showed sorted-subset sequencing to be incomplete.

Concerning this clone: Its specificity is not known.

Several immunoSEQ plates received, in even portions, the genomic DNA of each subset. Libraries were prepared by immunoSEQ multiplex PCR; TCRdb keeps only in-frame clonotypes and omits some of them. The sample consists of 2 million to 3 million clones, more than 85% of them appearing once. V gene TRBV29-1 combines with J gene TRBJ2-1, with D perhaps TRBD1 or TRBD2 (5 bases each). This clonotype originated in a man younger than 35 in good health. Some clones in this sample may be carry-over from other donors' samples. Sequencing was carried out using naive CD4+ T cells from PBMCs. The subset is: CD45RA+ positively selected. Here the CDR3 reads CSVVYGGRSYNEQFF. CDR3 nucleotide sequence: TGCAGCGTTGTATATGGGGGACGGTCCTACAATGAGCAGTTCTTC.